Below are 32 T cell receptor beta chains sequenced from a single sample in a study of PD-1 blockade in classical Hodgkin lymphoma. Time point in this sample: cycle 4 day 1 (C4D1), after less than 7 weeks of nivolumab. After autologous stem cell transplantation all patients relapsed, and prior brentuximab vedotin exposure differed between cohorts. Isolation of CD8+ T cells from thawed PBMCs used magnetic negative selection. Using immunoSEQ multiplex PCR, the repertoire was profiled, and TCRdb retains in-frame clones only, with some absent. The sample includes 7,500 to 8,500 clones, about 77% of them seen just once. Sequenced here: CD8+ T cells from blood, sampled before the fourth cycle of nivolumab. Receptor source: a human donor with classical Hodgkin lymphoma.

The chain recombines TRBV27 with TRBJ2-7, with 10 bases lining up with TRBD1. Germline V gene lookup returns CDR1 MNHEY and CDR2 SMNVEV (reference sequence). The CDR3 is 16 residues long. The J segment lost 4 bases and the V segment lost 1 base, leaving 7 bases of the junction unmatched. The CDR3 nucleotides read TGTGCCAGCAGTTTATTCGGGACAGGGGTCGGGTACGAGCAGTACTTC. Protein sequence: CASSLFGTGVGYEQYF.

This clone came up a few times. The gene calls are TRBV27 and TRBJ1-1; no firm D call. Trimming took off 6 bases at V and 5 bases at J, with 13 bases between the two ends. In germline, CDR1 is MNHEY, CDR2 SMNVEV (reference sequence). CDR3 size: 13 residues. CDR3 protein: CASRPSGRTEAFF. In nucleotides, the CDR3 is TGTGCCAGCAGACCAAGCGGTAGAACTGAAGCTTTCTTT.

The chain carries TRBV7-6 and TRBJ1-5, with 7 bases identical to TRBD1. Germline assignment: CDR1 SGHVS and CDR2 FNYEAQ. The length of the CDR3 is 17 residues. V was clipped by 1 base and J by 0 bases; unmatched bases: 6. The CDR3 region is CASSLGAGQYSNQPQHF. DNA of the CDR3: TGTGCCAGCAGCTTAGGGGCGGGACAGTATAGCAATCAGCCCCAGCATTTT.

CDR3 amino acids: CASSNHRTSGWHNEQFF. CDR3 bases: TGTGCCAGCAGCAACCACAGGACTAGCGGGTGGCACAATGAGCAGTTCTTC. The chain couples TRBV7-9 to TRBJ2-1, with 11 bases matching TRBD2. The CDR3 spans 17 residues. Trimming at V came to 5 bases and at J to 5 bases, leaving 11 bases not matched to a gene. Germline V CDR1 and CDR2: SEHNR, FQNEAQ (reference sequence). Filled out from reference TRBV7-9 and TRBJ2-1, the complete variable domain reads DTGVSQNPRHKITKRGQNVTFRCDPISEHNRLYWYRQTLGQGPEFLTYFQNEAQLEKSRLLSDRFSAERPKGSFSTLEIQRTEQGDSAMYLCASSNHRTSGWHNEQFFGPGTRLTVL.

The chain recombines TRBV5-6 with TRBJ2-4, with 7 nucleotides matching TRBD2. CDR3 length: 17 amino acids. Per the germline V gene, CDR1 is SGHDT and CDR2 is YYEEEE. V gave up 1 base and J gave up 7 bases; unmatched junction bases: 14. The CDR3, as DNA: TGTGCCAGCAGCTTGCTAGAGCCGGGACTACTTTTGAACATTCAGTACTTC. Amino acids: CASSLLEPGLLLNIQYF.

The genes are TRBV25-1 and TRBJ2-5; 9 positions match TRBD2. CDR3 size: 15 residues. V trimming: 2 bases; J trimming: 2 bases; junction bases outside the gene matches: 3. CDR1 and CDR2 from the germline V gene are MGHDK and SYGVNS. Written as DNA, the CDR3 is TGTGCCAGCAGTGAAGCGGGGGGGCAGCAAGAGACCCAGTACTTC. It yields the protein CASSEAGGQQETQYF.

The V and J genes are TRBV19 and TRBJ1-4; D is perhaps TRBD1 (5 bases). The germline V and J ends were trimmed by 5 bases and 2 bases, with 12 bases remaining between them. This CDR3 comprises 15 residues. CDR1 is LNHDA, CDR2 SQIVND, per germline (reference sequence). In DNA, the CDR3 is TGTGCCAGTAGTCTGACAGATAATACTAATGAAAAACTGTTTTTT. Its protein is CASSLTDNTNEKLFF.

The rearrangement links TRBV29-1 to TRBJ1-2, with D possibly TRBD1 on 5 matching bases. CDR3 length: 12 amino acids. Germline CDR1 SQVTM, CDR2 ANQGSEA. V lost 7 bases and J lost 6, with 15 bases in between. The CDR3 DNA reads as TGCAGCGCCGAGGCAGGGTTCAATGGCTACACCTTC. Its translation is CSAEAGFNGYTF.

V gene TRBV27 combines with J gene TRBJ2-7, with D hard to call. V lost 2 bases to trimming and J lost 1 base, with 9 bases between them. The CDR3 sequence is 14 residues long. The germline gives CDR1 MNHEY, CDR2 SMNVEV (reference sequence). The CDR3 here is CASSLDWGSYEQYF. Here the CDR3 DNA reads TGTGCCAGCAGTTTAGATTGGGGTTCCTACGAGCAGTACTTC.

V and J are TRBV2 and TRBJ2-4, with 7 bases aligning to TRBD1. This CDR3 is built from 16 residues. CDR1 is SNHLY, CDR2 FYNNEI, per germline. V lost 5 bases to trimming and J lost 1 base; unmatched junction nucleotides: 8. This CDR3 is CASSLYTRGAKNIQYF. CDR3 coding DNA: TGTGCCAGCAGTCTTTACACCAGGGGGGCCAAAAACATTCAGTACTTC.

This clone was recorded a few times. The rearrangement uses TRBV6-1 and TRBJ1-5; D call uncertain. CDR1 is MNHNS and CDR2 is SASEGT in the germline V gene. The CDR3 totals 16 residues. The V end lost 1 base, the J end lost 0 bases, and 10 bases lay between the germline ends. As DNA, the CDR3 is TGTGCCAGCAGTGAAGGTCCCGGAGATAGCAATCAGCCCCAGCATTTT. Protein sequence: CASSEGPGDSNQPQHF.

This rearrangement joins TRBV5-6 to TRBJ2-5; 7 positions agree with TRBD1. Gene TRBJ2-7 matches the end of the DNA better, so the J call may be wrong. In germline, CDR1 is SGHDT, CDR2 YYEEEE. CDR3 length: 14 amino acids. As DNA, the CDR3 is TGTGCCAGCAGCTTGAGGACAGGATTGTACGAGCAGTACTTC. Amino acid sequence: CASSLRTGLYEQYF.

The V and J genes are TRBV11-1 and TRBJ1-1, with D perhaps TRBD1 (6 bases). This CDR3 comprises 14 residues. Germline CDR1 reads SGHAT; CDR2 reads FQDESV (reference sequence). The V end was cut by 4 bases, the J end by 6 bases, with 15 bases between. The CDR3 here is CASSYNSGVAEAFF. The CDR3 DNA sequence: TGTGCCAGCAGCTACAATTCAGGGGTTGCTGAAGCTTTCTTT.

This clone was picked up one time. The rearrangement uses TRBV5-1 and TRBJ1-1; D is possibly TRBD1 (6 bases). This CDR3 spans 14 amino acids. Germline values: CDR1 SGHRS, CDR2 YFSETQ. The V end was cut by 4 bases, the J end by 4 bases, with 14 bases between. Here the CDR3 DNA reads TGCGCCAGCAGCGCTCGACAGGTTGGCACTGAAGCTTTCTTT. It specifies CASSARQVGTEAFF.

This clone was seen a few times. The chain employs TRBV28 and TRBJ1-2; D gene uncertain. Germline V gene sequence: CDR1 MDHEN, CDR2 SYDVKM. Trimming removed 3 bases at V and 7 bases at J, with 12 bases between. The CDR3 spans 13 residues. This chain's CDR3 is CASSFSGWSGYTF. CDR3 nucleotides: TGTGCCAGCAGTTTTAGCGGCTGGAGTGGCTACACCTTC.

The gene calls are TRBV5-1 and TRBJ2-1, with 11 bases fitting TRBD2. CDR1 SGHRS and CDR2 YFSETQ come from the germline V gene. Trimming at V came to 4 bases and at J to 7 bases, leaving 10 bases not matched to a gene. This CDR3 contains 16 residues. CDR3: CASSPSTSGALNEQFF. The CDR3 region has the DNA TGCGCCAGCAGCCCCTCGACTAGCGGGGCCCTTAATGAGCAGTTCTTC.

The chain employs TRBV5-1 and TRBJ2-6, with D perhaps TRBD1 or TRBD2 (5 bases each). The germline V gene encodes CDR1 SGHRS and CDR2 YFSETQ. The CDR3 loop spans 16 amino acids. Between the trimmed V and J ends, which lost 0 bases and 0 bases, there was a span of 7 bases. The CDR3 sequence: CASSLGGASGANVLTF. DNA for the CDR3: TGCGCCAGCAGCTTGGGAGGGGCCTCTGGGGCCAACGTCCTGACTTTC.

The CDR3 reads CASSTRTGGYSNQPQHF. The CDR3, as DNA: TGTGCCAGTAGTACTCGGACAGGGGGTTATAGCAATCAGCCCCAGCATTTT. The rearrangement uses TRBV19 and TRBJ1-5; TRBD1 matches 10 bases. Germline CDR1 reads LNHDA; CDR2 reads SQIVND (reference sequence). The V gene end was trimmed by 4 bases and the J gene end by 0 bases; junction bases not matched to a gene: 6. The CDR3 has 17 residues.

The V gene is TRBV5-1, the J gene TRBJ2-7; possible D gene TRBD1, 5 bases. This CDR3 spans 13 amino acids. Germline lookup yields CDR1 SGHRS and CDR2 YFSETQ. With 1 base removed from V and 2 bases from J, the gap between germline ends came to 7 bases. CDR3 protein: CASSLKGTYEQYF. DNA for the CDR3: TGCGCCAGCAGCTTGAAGGGGACCTACGAGCAGTACTTC.

The chain carries TRBV19 and TRBJ2-5, with D possibly TRBD1 on 5 matching bases. The DNA end lines up better with TRBJ2-7; the J call may be wrong. This CDR3 contains 16 residues. The V gene's germline CDR1 is LNHDA and CDR2 SQIVND (reference sequence). CDR3 coding DNA: TGTGCCAGTAGCTCGACAGACACCCCCGTTCCCTACGAGCAGTACTTC. This encodes CASSSTDTPVPYEQYF.

A word on this clone: This specimen includes other DNA sequences encoding the same CDR3. The chain is built from TRBV29-1 and TRBJ1-4, with 8 bases identical to TRBD1. The junction had 1 base not matched to a gene; V was cut back by 6 bases and J by 1 base. CDR3 length equals 13 residues. Germline V gene sequence: CDR1 SQVTM, CDR2 ANQGSEA. CDR3 coding DNA: TGCAGCGTAGACAGGGGAACTAATGAAAAACTGTTTTTT. This gives the protein CSVDRGTNEKLFF.

The chain uses TRBV19 and TRBJ1-5; D not resolved. V gave up 1 base and J gave up 7 bases, with 14 bases separating them. Per germline, CDR1 LNHDA and CDR2 SQIVND (reference sequence). This CDR3 spans 15 amino acids. The CDR3 nucleotides read TGTGCCAGTAGTATAGGAGAGGGTTTGAGCCAGCCCCAGCATTTT. Its protein is CASSIGEGLSQPQHF.

The V and J genes are TRBV27 and TRBJ2-3; a weak D match, TRBD2 (5 bases). Germline V gene data show CDR1 as MNHEY and CDR2 as SMNVEV (reference sequence). V was shortened by 10 bases and J by 6 bases, with 17 bases between the two germline ends. The CDR3 contains 13 residues. The CDR3 here is CAISGSGRDTQYF. CDR3 sequence (DNA): TGTGCCATCTCCGGCAGCGGCCGGGATACGCAGTATTTT.

Comment on this clone: The same CDR3 also results from other DNA sequences found in this sample. CDR3: CASSSPILNSYEQYF. As DNA, the CDR3 is TGTGCCAGCAGCTCCCCGATACTGAACTCCTACGAGCAGTACTTC. The chain has TRBV7-9 and TRBJ2-7; D is uncertain. Deletions cut 4 bases from V and 0 bases from J, with 13 bases between. Germline CDR1 and CDR2: SEHNR and FQNEAQ (reference sequence). The CDR3 runs to 15 residues.

The chain joins TRBV7-4 to TRBJ2-7; D remains unclear. Germline lookup yields CDR1 SGHVT and CDR2 SQSDAQ. V was clipped by 2 bases and J by 9 bases, with 5 bases between them. There are 10 residues in the CDR3. CDR3 sequence (DNA): TGTGCCAGCAGCTTAAACTTGCAGTACTTC. Translated: CASSLNLQYF.

The rearrangement joins TRBV30 to TRBJ2-7; the D gene is possibly TRBD2 (5 bases). The CDR3 sequence is 11 residues long. CDR1 and CDR2 (germline): GTSNPN, SVGIG (reference sequence). The V end lost 2 bases, the J end lost 6 bases, and 8 bases lay between the germline ends. The CDR3 DNA reads TGTGCCTGGAGTCGGGAAGGCGAGCAGTACTTC. Protein product: CAWSREGEQYF.

This chain connects TRBV30 to TRBJ1-2; D might be TRBD1 (6 bases). From germline, CDR1 is GTSNPN and CDR2 SVGIG (reference sequence). V was cut by 3 bases and J by 13 bases, with 15 bases left in between. The CDR3 is 11 amino acids. This chain's CDR3 is CAWRGGRSVTF. CDR3 coding DNA: TGTGCCTGGAGAGGGGGACGTTCTGTCACCTTC.

The rearrangement links TRBV7-9 to TRBJ2-5, with 10 bases fitting TRBD1. Germline lookup yields CDR1 SEHNR and CDR2 FQNEAQ (reference sequence). Trimming at V came to 2 bases and at J to 4 bases, leaving 4 bases not matched to a gene. This CDR3 is 15 amino acids long. The CDR3 sequence: CASSLTTGGPETQYF. CDR3 nucleotide sequence: TGTGCCAGCAGCTTAACGACAGGGGGCCCAGAGACCCAGTACTTC.

This clone was counted between two and nine times. The chain combines TRBV6-6 with TRBJ2-7; D is perhaps TRBD1 or TRBD2 (6 bases each). The CDR3 is made up of 15 amino acids. Trimming cost V 0 bases and J 1 base, with 10 bases left between them. Looked up from germline, CDR1 is MNHNY and CDR2 is SVGAGI (reference sequence). In nucleotides, the CDR3 is TGTGCCAGCAGTTACTCGGGGGGCCGATCCTACGAGCAGTACTTC. It is translated as CASSYSGGRSYEQYF.

This sequence joins TRBV6-4 and TRBJ2-1; a weak D match, TRBD2 (5 bases). The CDR3 extends over 16 amino acids. Trimming cost V 6 bases and J 7 bases, with 22 bases left between them. Germline V gene sequence: CDR1 MRHNA, CDR2 SNTAGT. The CDR3 here is CASSENGEWDVNEQFF. The CDR3, as DNA: TGTGCCAGCAGCGAGAACGGGGAATGGGATGTGAATGAGCAGTTCTTC.

The chain is built from TRBV11-1 and TRBJ2-5; 13 bases line up with TRBD2. In germline, CDR1 is SGHAT, CDR2 FQDESV (reference sequence). This CDR3 spans 16 amino acids. Germline trimming cut 5 bases from V and 1 base from J; bases unmatched to any gene: 4. DNA for the CDR3: TGTGCCAGCAGCCCACTAGCGGGAGGGCCCCAAGAGACCCAGTACTTC. It codes for CASSPLAGGPQETQYF.

The V gene is TRBV7-9, the J gene TRBJ2-7, with D tentatively TRBD2 (6 bases). Germline V lookup: CDR1 SEHNR, CDR2 FQNEAQ (reference sequence). This CDR3 is 15 amino acids long. The V end lost 5 bases, the J end lost 0 bases, and 14 bases lay between the germline ends. CDR3 sequence: CASSPRSGASYEQYF. CDR3 DNA: TGTGCCAGCAGCCCCCGTAGCGGTGCCTCCTACGAGCAGTACTTC.